This section outlines one TCR beta chain sequence together with its context. The data were produced by immunoSEQ multiplex PCR, yet TCRdb's version contains in-frame clones alone and is incomplete. Of roughly 56,000 clones listed, around 85% are singletons. The CDR3 sequence is 17 residues long. Germline V gene sequence: CDR1 SGDLS, CDR2 YYNGEE. With 0 bases clipped from V and 6 bases from J, the junction kept 8 bases outside the gene matches. This sample is drawn from a study of OX40 agonist ivuxolimab in advanced cancers. At cycle 4 day 1, cycle 7 day 1, and baseline, blood was sampled. The chain employs TRBV9 and TRBJ2-2; TRBD1 matches 10 bases. This receptor was identified in an adult with an advanced solid tumor such as melanoma, head and neck, liver or kidney cancer. This specimen consisted of CD4+ or CD8+ T cells sorted from blood, obtained in a trial of the OX40 agonist ivuxolimab. The chain's CDR3 is CASSVDHGTGVPGELFF. The CDR3 nucleotides are TGTGCCAGCAGCGTAGACCACGGGACAGGGGTCCCCGGGGAGCTGTTTTTT.